The present TCR beta chain was sequenced within a study of cytomegalovirus exposure and HLA in healthy donors. The study, taken as a whole, reports: The study designated around 150 TCR beta chains cytomegalovirus-associated. High sensitivity and specificity were reportedly achieved when the classifier diagnosed cytomegalovirus status.

Method: immunoSEQ multiplex PCR; TCRdb's copy keeps in-frame clones and lacks some. The table shows 100,000 to 150,000 clones, with roughly 89% occurring only once. A word on this clone: What it binds is unknown.

The CDR3 spans 15 residues. With 3 bases clipped from V and 4 bases from J, the junction kept 4 bases outside the gene matches. Germline values: CDR1 LNHDA, CDR2 SQIVND (reference sequence). V and J are TRBV19 and TRBJ2-1; 9 bases are shared with TRBD1. Sequenced sample: PBMCs. This TCR came from a young woman in good health and CMV-seronegative. The CDR3 protein is CASSMLGQGYNEQFF. The DNA for the CDR3 is TGTGCCAGTAGTATGTTGGGACAGGGTTACAATGAGCAGTTCTTC.